Shown below are 3 T cell receptor beta chains from a single sample sequenced in a study of T cell repertoires in cytomegalovirus infection. TCRdb analysed the reads with MiXCR anew, one entry per CDR3 protein. The sample holds about 740,000 distinct CDR3 sequences, less than 40% seen once. Sequencing input: PBMCs. The receptors originated from a human donor in good health (CMV status not recorded). Some clones in this sample may be carry-over from other donors' samples.

The J gene is TRBJ1-6, the V gene TRBV2, with D possibly TRBD1 on 5 matching bases. The germline V gene encodes CDR1 SNHLY and CDR2 FYNNEI. This CDR3 comprises 15 residues. V was pared by 6 bases and J by 5 bases, with 14 bases between. As DNA, the CDR3 is TGTGCCAGCAGCGCAGGGAGATCCAATAATTCACCCCTCCACTTT. Translating it yields CASSAGRSNNSPLHF.

The chain uses TRBV7-9 and TRBJ2-2; 10 bases map to TRBD1. V shed 2 bases, J shed 0 bases, and the junction held 3 bases outside the gene matches. The V gene's germline CDR1 is SEHNR and CDR2 FQNEAQ (reference sequence). The length of the CDR3 is 17 residues. The CDR3 DNA reads TGTGCCAGCAGCTTACGACAGGGGGCATCGAACACCGGGGAGCTGTTTTTT. Its translation: CASSLRQGASNTGELFF.

The chain recombines TRBV25-1 with TRBJ1-1; no definite D call. The CDR3 extends over 14 amino acids. With 7 bases removed from V and 4 bases from J, the gap between germline ends came to 16 bases. The germline CDR1 and CDR2 sequences are MGHDK and SYGVNS. The CDR3 protein is CASTSSRQSTEAFF. The CDR3 DNA is TGTGCCAGCACCTCGTCAAGGCAGAGCACTGAAGCTTTCTTT.